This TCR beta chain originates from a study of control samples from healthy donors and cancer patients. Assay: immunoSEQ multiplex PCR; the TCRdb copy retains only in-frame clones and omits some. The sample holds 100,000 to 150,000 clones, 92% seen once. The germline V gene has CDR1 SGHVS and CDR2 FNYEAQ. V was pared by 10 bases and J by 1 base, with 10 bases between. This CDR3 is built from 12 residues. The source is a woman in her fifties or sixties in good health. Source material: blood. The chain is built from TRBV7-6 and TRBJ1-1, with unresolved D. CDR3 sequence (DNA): TGTGCCACCGGACGAGCGAACACTGAAGCTTTCTTT. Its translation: CATGRANTEAFF.